This T cell receptor beta chain originates from a study of shared clonotypes between healthy human individuals. CD8 cells regarded as naive lacked CD45RO, were positively chosen for CCR7, and omitted terminally differentiated effector memory CD45RA+ cells. CDR3 size: 15 residues. The germline V gene encodes CDR1 SQVTM and CDR2 ANQGSEA. V dropped 7 bases and J dropped 7; count of bases not matched to a gene: 11. Using immunoSEQ multiplex PCR, the repertoire was profiled, and TCRdb retains in-frame clones only, with some absent. The table includes over 2,000,000 clones, about 94% detected once. Only one count was recorded for this clone.

The clonotype was recovered from a young man in good health. Some clones in this sample may be carry-over from other donors' samples. Sequenced sample: naive CD8+ T cells from PBMCs. V is TRBV29-1 and J is TRBJ2-1, with 12 bases that match TRBD2. The DNA of the CDR3 is TGCAGCGGTGGGTCCGGGACTAGCGGGCTAAATGAGCAGTTCTTC. Protein product: CSGGSGTSGLNEQFF.